This T cell receptor (beta chain) was sequenced in a study of response to subunit inactivated influenza vaccine. Broader study findings: Each seasonal flu vaccination may recruit only limited new T cells, authors suggested.

The CDR3 length is 18 residues. A remark on this clonotype: Its matching antigen is unknown. At one of its ends the junction is not consistent with the germline gene, which may arise from a read error.

TCRdb re-called the RT-PCR reads with MiXCR, one entry per CDR3 protein. The sample yields over 150,000 distinct CDR3 sequences, approximately 15% seen once. This clonotype was obtained from a man aged 50 or older who received an inactivated influenza vaccine. The V and J genes are TRBV12-3 or TRBV12-4 and TRBJ2-1; 8 bases map to TRBD2. Sequencing was performed on CD8+ T cells sorted from PBMCs, taken roughly 5 days after vaccination. The CDR3 protein is CARSLGTGGRFLLHEQFF. As DNA, the CDR3 is TGTGCCCGCAGTTTAGGGACGGGGGGGCGTTTTTTGTTACATGAGCAGTTCTTC.